These 22 T cell receptor beta chains were sequenced from one sample in a study of cytomegalovirus exposure and HLA in healthy donors. The PCR had 60 Vbeta and 13 Jbeta primers. The data were produced by immunoSEQ multiplex PCR, yet TCRdb's version contains in-frame clones alone and is incomplete. Of over 150,000 clones listed, about three quarters are singletons. Sample: PBMCs. The source is a woman in her 40s in good health and CMV-seronegative.

The chain carries TRBV30 and TRBJ1-1; 8 nucleotides agree with TRBD1. The CDR3 contains 11 residues. Germline V gives CDR1 GTSNPN, CDR2 SVGIG (reference sequence). The V and J ends lost 4 bases and 11 bases, in that order; junction bases with no gene match: 6. The DNA of the CDR3 is TGTGCCTGGAAATGGAGACAGGGGGCTTTCTTT. Translating it yields CAWKWRQGAFF.

The rearrangement joins TRBV5-4 to TRBJ1-1, with 7 bases matching TRBD1. The CDR3 sequence is 13 residues long. With V trimmed by 5 bases and J by 1 base, 2 bases remained unmatched. CDR1 and CDR2 from the germline V gene are SGHNT and YYREEE (reference sequence). The CDR3 bases are TGTGCCAGCAGACAGGGGCGGAACACTGAAGCTTTCTTT. Translation gives CASRQGRNTEAFF.

This clone was picked up a small number of times. The chain employs TRBV10-3 and TRBJ1-1; TRBD1 agrees at 9 bases. Germline-derived CDR1 and CDR2 are ENHRY and SYGVKD. With 6 bases clipped from V and 4 bases from J, the junction kept 6 bases outside the gene matches. The CDR3 has 14 amino acids. CDR3 nucleotides: TGTGCCATCAGGGGACAGGGTTCGTTCACTGAAGCTTTCTTT. It translates to CAIRGQGSFTEAFF.

V and J are TRBV9 and TRBJ2-1; 11 bases align to TRBD2. Germline loops: CDR1 SGDLS, CDR2 YYNGEE. This CDR3 has 17 amino acids. The ends lost 3 bases at V and 4 bases at J; junction bases unmatched: 9. CDR3 residues: CASSESISGRGYNEQFF. CDR3 nucleotides: TGTGCCAGCAGCGAATCCATTAGCGGGAGGGGGTACAATGAGCAGTTCTTC.

This clone has only one observation. This chain uses TRBV5-1 with TRBJ2-4; a possible D gene is TRBD2 (6 bases). This CDR3 comprises 14 residues. V was clipped by 3 bases and J by 0 bases, with 7 bases between them. Germline lookup yields CDR1 SGHRS and CDR2 YFSETQ. For the CDR3, the DNA is TGCGCCAGCAGCTCGGGACTAGCCAAAAACATTCAGTACTTC. Translation: CASSSGLAKNIQYF.

V and J are TRBV4-1 and TRBJ1-6; D might be TRBD1 (5 bases). CDR3 length: 18 amino acids. Trimming shortened V by 0 bases and J by 0 bases, and 12 bases separated the two germline ends. Germline V gene sequence: CDR1 MGHRA, CDR2 YSYEKL. Here the CDR3 reads CASSQEGAGSSYNSPLHF. Written as DNA, the CDR3 is TGCGCCAGCAGCCAAGAAGGGGCCGGAAGCTCCTATAATTCACCCCTCCACTTT.

V gene TRBV5-6 combines with J gene TRBJ1-6; a weak D match, TRBD1 (5 bases). The CDR3 sequence is 14 residues long. The germline V and J ends were trimmed by 1 base and 8 bases, with 10 bases remaining between them. CDR1 and CDR2 (germline): SGHDT, YYEEEE. The DNA of the CDR3 is TGTGCCAGCAGCTTGCAGGGCATGGATTCACCCCTCCACTTT. It codes for CASSLQGMDSPLHF. Full variable domain (outside the CDR3, taken from reference TRBV5-6 and TRBJ1-6): DAGVTQSPTHLIKTRGQQVTLRCSPKSGHDTVSWYQQALGQGPQFIFQYYEEEERQRGNFPDRFSGHQFPNYSSELNVNALLLGDSALYLCASSLQGMDSPLHFGNGTRLTVT.

This clone was detected once. The chain joins TRBV5-4 to TRBJ1-6; perhaps TRBD1 as D (6 bases). The CDR3 contains 16 residues. V was clipped by 1 base and J by 6 bases, with 14 bases between them. The germline gives CDR1 SGHNT, CDR2 YYREEE (reference sequence). CDR3 residues: CASSLLSSRGNSPLHF. The CDR3 bases are TGTGCCAGCAGCTTGCTCTCCTCCAGGGGTAATTCACCCCTCCACTTT.

The genes are TRBV12-5 and TRBJ2-5; 8 bases are shared with TRBD2. The V gene's germline CDR1 is LGHNT and CDR2 FRNRAP. The CDR3 spans 15 residues. The J segment lost 4 bases and the V segment lost 1 base, leaving 5 bases of the junction unmatched. CDR3 nucleotides: TGTGCTAGTGGTTTGGCCTCGGGGGGGTTAGAGACCCAGTACTTC. Encoded protein: CASGLASGGLETQYF.

As DNA, the CDR3 is TGTGCCAGCAGCTTTATCGGACAGCTGACTAATGAAAAACTGTTTTTT. This translates into CASSFIGQLTNEKLFF. The chain carries TRBV7-8 and TRBJ1-4, with D maybe TRBD1 (6 bases). The CDR3 contains 16 residues. The germline V gene encodes CDR1 SGHVS and CDR2 FQNEAQ. V was pared by 3 bases and J by 2 bases, with 13 bases between.

This clone was recorded only once. V and J are TRBV5-1 and TRBJ2-2, with D possibly being TRBD2 (6 bases). Germline V gene sequence: CDR1 SGHRS, CDR2 YFSETQ. The CDR3 is made up of 14 amino acids. The V and J ends lost 0 bases and 6 bases respectively, with 9 bases between them. CDR3 residues: CASSLAGGSGELFF. As DNA, the CDR3 is TGCGCCAGCAGCTTGGCCGGGGGTTCCGGGGAGCTGTTTTTT.

V usage is TRBV5-6 and J usage is TRBJ1-5; 7 nucleotides match TRBD1. Germline V gene sequence: CDR1 SGHDT, CDR2 YYEEEE. Losses at the gene ends were 4 bases for V and 2 bases for J; bases not matched to a gene: 9. The CDR3 runs 16 residues. CDR3 nucleotide sequence: TGTGCCAGCAGCCCCCGACAGGGTGACGGCAATCAGCCCCAGCATTTT. It is translated as CASSPRQGDGNQPQHF.

This clone was seen more than once but under ten times. This rearrangement joins TRBV5-6 to TRBJ2-1; 7 nucleotides agree with TRBD2. CDR3 size: 15 residues. J was trimmed by 2 bases and V by 2 bases; bases with no gene match: 4. CDR1 SGHDT and CDR2 YYEEEE come from the germline V gene. CDR3 DNA: TGTGCCAGCAGCTTCCTAGCGGAGGCCTACAATGAGCAGTTCTTC. Encoded protein: CASSFLAEAYNEQFF.

The rearrangement joins TRBV5-4 to TRBJ1-1, with 7 bases identical to TRBD1. CDR1 is SGHNT and CDR2 is YYREEE in the germline V gene (reference sequence). The CDR3 contains 15 residues. The V gene end was trimmed by 4 bases and the J gene end by 0 bases; junction bases not matched to a gene: 6. CDR3 in amino acids: CASSLKGQMNTEAFF. The CDR3 bases are TGTGCCAGCAGCCTAAAGGGACAGATGAACACTGAAGCTTTCTTT.

J is TRBJ2-7 and V is TRBV19; D is perhaps TRBD1 (5 bases). CDR1 is LNHDA, CDR2 SQIVND, per germline (reference sequence). The CDR3 has 14 amino acids. V lost 5 bases and J lost 1, with 12 bases in between. CDR3: CASSVATGSYEQYF. The CDR3 region has the DNA TGTGCCAGTAGTGTTGCAACAGGATCCTACGAGCAGTACTTC.

The chain is built from TRBV6-5 and TRBJ2-7, with TRBD2 matching 13 bases. Germline loops: CDR1 MNHEY, CDR2 SVGAGI. This CDR3 is built from 15 residues. Unmatched junction bases numbered 0, after V lost 2 bases and J lost 2 bases. The DNA for the CDR3 is TGTGCCAGCAGTTACGGACTAGCGGGAGCCTACGAGCAGTACTTC. Translation gives CASSYGLAGAYEQYF.

V is TRBV5-1 and J is TRBJ2-5, with D perhaps TRBD1 (6 bases). Trimming took off 5 bases at V and 5 bases at J, with 16 bases between the two ends. The length of the CDR3 is 14 residues. Germline-derived CDR1 and CDR2 are SGHRS and YFSETQ. In nucleotides, the CDR3 is TGCGCCAGCAGACCGAGGGGGATGGGGGAGACCCAGTACTTC. Translated, it gives CASRPRGMGETQYF.

The chain has TRBV30 and TRBJ2-1; maybe TRBD1 (5 bases). Trimming cost V 4 bases and J 3 bases, with 22 bases left between them. Germline V gene sequence: CDR1 GTSNPN, CDR2 SVGIG (reference sequence). This CDR3 region has 17 residues. The CDR3 nucleotides read TGTGCCTGGACCTCGGACATAAGTAACCGATTCTACAATGAGCAGTTCTTC. Translating it yields CAWTSDISNRFYNEQFF.

This chain links TRBV28 with TRBJ2-7, with 7 positions matching TRBD2. Germline-derived CDR1 and CDR2 are MDHEN and SYDVKM. The CDR3 is 15 amino acids. V dropped 3 bases and J dropped 5; count of bases not matched to a gene: 10. CDR3 amino acids: CASSFWAGVTHEQYF. For the CDR3, the DNA is TGTGCCAGCAGTTTCTGGGCGGGAGTAACCCACGAGCAGTACTTC.

The chain links TRBV5-1 to TRBJ2-1; TRBD2 is a possible D gene (5 bases). The CDR3 is made up of 14 amino acids. V was clipped by 7 bases and J by 0 bases, with 11 bases between them. Germline V gene sequence: CDR1 SGHRS, CDR2 YFSETQ. The CDR3 coding sequence is TGCGCCAGCCACTTGGGAGTCTCCTACAATGAGCAGTTCTTC. Residues: CASHLGVSYNEQFF.

The rearrangement uses TRBV11-2 and TRBJ1-6; 7 bases are a match to TRBD1. Germline values: CDR1 SGHAT, CDR2 FQNNGV. Trimming removed 3 bases from V and 10 bases from J; junction bases left unmatched: 6. The CDR3 has 14 amino acids. The CDR3 DNA reads TGTGCCAGCAGCTTGGTTAGACAGGGCTCACCCCTCCACTTT. Translation: CASSLVRQGSPLHF.

The chain uses TRBV2 and TRBJ2-3; D might be TRBD2 (6 bases). The CDR3 runs 14 residues. From germline, CDR1 is SNHLY and CDR2 FYNNEI. Trimming took off 7 bases at V and 1 base at J, with 12 bases between the two ends. CDR3: CASNLGGRTDTQYF. In DNA form, the CDR3 reads TGTGCCAGCAACCTCGGGGGACGCACAGATACGCAGTATTTT.